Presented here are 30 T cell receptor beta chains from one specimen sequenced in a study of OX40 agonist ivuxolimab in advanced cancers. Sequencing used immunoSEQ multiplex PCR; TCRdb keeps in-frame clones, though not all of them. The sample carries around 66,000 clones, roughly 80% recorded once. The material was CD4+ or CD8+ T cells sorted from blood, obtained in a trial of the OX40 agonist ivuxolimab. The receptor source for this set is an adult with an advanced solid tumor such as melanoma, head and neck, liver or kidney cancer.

This chain's CDR3 is CASSLAYRGRDEQYF. The CDR3 region has the DNA TGCGCCAGCAGCCTAGCATACAGGGGCCGGGACGAGCAGTACTTC. The V call is TRBV5-1, the J call TRBJ2-7; 7 bases map to TRBD1. V lost 4 bases and J lost 5; bases outside the gene matches: 12. The CDR3 spans 15 residues. Germline V gene lookup returns CDR1 SGHRS and CDR2 YFSETQ.

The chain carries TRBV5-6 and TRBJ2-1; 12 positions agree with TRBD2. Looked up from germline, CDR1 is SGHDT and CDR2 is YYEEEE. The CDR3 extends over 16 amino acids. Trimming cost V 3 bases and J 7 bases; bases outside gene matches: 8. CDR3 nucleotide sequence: TGTGCCAGCAGCTCGGCGGCTAGCGGGGGGGCGAATGAGCAGTTCTTC. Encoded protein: CASSSAASGGANEQFF.

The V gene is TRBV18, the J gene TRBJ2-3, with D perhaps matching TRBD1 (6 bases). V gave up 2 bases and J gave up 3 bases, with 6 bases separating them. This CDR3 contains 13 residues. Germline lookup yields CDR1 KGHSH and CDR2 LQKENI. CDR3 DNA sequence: TGTGCCAGCTCACCAGGACAGACAGATACGCAGTATTTT. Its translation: CASSPGQTDTQYF.

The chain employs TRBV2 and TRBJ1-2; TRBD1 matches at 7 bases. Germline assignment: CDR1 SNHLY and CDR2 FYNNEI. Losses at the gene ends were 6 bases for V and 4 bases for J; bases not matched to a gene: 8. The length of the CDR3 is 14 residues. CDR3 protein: CASSSGQRFYGYTF. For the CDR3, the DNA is TGTGCCAGCAGCTCGGGACAGCGCTTCTATGGCTACACCTTC.

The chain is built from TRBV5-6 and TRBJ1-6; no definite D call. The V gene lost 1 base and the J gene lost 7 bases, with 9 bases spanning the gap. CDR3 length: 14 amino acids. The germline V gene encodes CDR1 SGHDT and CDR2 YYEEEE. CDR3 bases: TGTGCCAGCAGCTTGCGCGCAGCGAATTCACCCCTCCACTTT. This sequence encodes CASSLRAANSPLHF. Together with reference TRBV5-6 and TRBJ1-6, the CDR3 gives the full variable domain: DAGVTQSPTHLIKTRGQQVTLRCSPKSGHDTVSWYQQALGQGPQFIFQYYEEEERQRGNFPDRFSGHQFPNYSSELNVNALLLGDSALYLCASSLRAANSPLHFGNGTRLTVT.

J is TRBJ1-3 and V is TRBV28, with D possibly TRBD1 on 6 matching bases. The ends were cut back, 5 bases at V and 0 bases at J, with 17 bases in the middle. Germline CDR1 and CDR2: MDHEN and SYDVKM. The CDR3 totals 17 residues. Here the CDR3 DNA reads TGTGCCAGCAGTCTAAGGGGGATGGTTGGCTCTGGAAACACCATATATTTT. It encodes CASSLRGMVGSGNTIYF.

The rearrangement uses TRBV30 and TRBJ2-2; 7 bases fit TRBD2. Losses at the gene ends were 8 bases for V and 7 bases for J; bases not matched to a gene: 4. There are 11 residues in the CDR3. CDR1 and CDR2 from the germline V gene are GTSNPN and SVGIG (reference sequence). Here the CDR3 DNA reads TGTGCCGGAAAGCGGGGCGGGGAGCTGTTTTTT. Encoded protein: CAGKRGGELFF.

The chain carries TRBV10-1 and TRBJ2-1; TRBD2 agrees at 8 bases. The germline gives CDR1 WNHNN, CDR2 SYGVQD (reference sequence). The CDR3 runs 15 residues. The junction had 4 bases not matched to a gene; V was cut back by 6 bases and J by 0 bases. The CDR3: CASRAGTSSYNEQFF. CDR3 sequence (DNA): TGCGCCAGCAGGGCCGGGACTAGCTCCTACAATGAGCAGTTCTTC.

This chain's CDR3 is CASSIAGGTEAFF. The CDR3, as DNA: TGTGCCAGCAGCATAGCAGGGGGCACGGAAGCTTTCTTT. The chain joins TRBV5-6 to TRBJ1-1; 8 bases line up with TRBD1. The CDR3 is 13 residues long. Germline V gene data show CDR1 as SGHDT and CDR2 as YYEEEE. With 4 bases clipped from V and 8 bases from J, the junction kept 7 bases outside the gene matches.

The CDR3 loop is CASSPGTSGGASETQYF. CDR3 nucleotide sequence: TGTGCCAGTAGTCCCGGGACTAGCGGGGGGGCTTCAGAGACCCAGTACTTC. The chain couples TRBV19 to TRBJ2-5, with 16 bases aligning to TRBD2. CDR1 and CDR2 (germline): LNHDA, SQIVND (reference sequence). This CDR3 spans 17 amino acids. The V segment lost 5 bases and the J segment 4 bases; nucleotides outside the gene matches: 7.

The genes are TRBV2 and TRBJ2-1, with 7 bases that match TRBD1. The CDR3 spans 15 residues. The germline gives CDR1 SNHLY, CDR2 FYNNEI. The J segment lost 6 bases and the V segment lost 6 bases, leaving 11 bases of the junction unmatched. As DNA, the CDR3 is TGTGCCAGCAGCGGCCAGTCAGGGGGTCTCAATGAGCAGTTCTTC. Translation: CASSGQSGGLNEQFF.

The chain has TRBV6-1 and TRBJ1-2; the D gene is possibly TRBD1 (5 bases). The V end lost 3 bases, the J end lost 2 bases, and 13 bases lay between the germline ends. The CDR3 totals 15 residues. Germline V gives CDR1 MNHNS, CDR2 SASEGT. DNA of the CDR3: TGTGCCAGCAGTGACCCCGGACAATACAACTATGGCTACACCTTC. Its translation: CASSDPGQYNYGYTF.

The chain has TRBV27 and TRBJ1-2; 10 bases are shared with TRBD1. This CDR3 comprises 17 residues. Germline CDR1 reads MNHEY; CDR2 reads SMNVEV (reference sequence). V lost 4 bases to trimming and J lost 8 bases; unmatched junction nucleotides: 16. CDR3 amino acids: CASSSYSIAGTGEGYTF. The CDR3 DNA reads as TGTGCCAGCAGTTCCTACTCCATTGCCGGGACAGGGGAAGGCTACACCTTC.

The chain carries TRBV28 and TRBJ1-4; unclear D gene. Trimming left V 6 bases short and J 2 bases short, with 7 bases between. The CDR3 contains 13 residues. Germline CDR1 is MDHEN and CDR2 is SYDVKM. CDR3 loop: CASSQDTNEKLFF. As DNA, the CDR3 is TGTGCCAGCAGCCAAGATACTAATGAAAAACTGTTTTTT.

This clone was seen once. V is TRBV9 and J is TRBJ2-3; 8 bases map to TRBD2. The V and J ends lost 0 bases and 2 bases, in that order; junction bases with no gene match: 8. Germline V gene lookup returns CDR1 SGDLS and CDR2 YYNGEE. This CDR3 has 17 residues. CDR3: CASSVGGLAGLTDTQYF. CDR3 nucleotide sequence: TGTGCCAGCAGCGTAGGAGGGCTAGCGGGCCTCACAGATACGCAGTATTTT.

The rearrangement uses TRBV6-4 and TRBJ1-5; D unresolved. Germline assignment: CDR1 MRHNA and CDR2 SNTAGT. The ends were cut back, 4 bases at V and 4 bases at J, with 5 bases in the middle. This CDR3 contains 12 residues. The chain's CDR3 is CASSGENQPQHF. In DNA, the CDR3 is TGTGCCAGCAGTGGAGAGAATCAGCCCCAGCATTTT.

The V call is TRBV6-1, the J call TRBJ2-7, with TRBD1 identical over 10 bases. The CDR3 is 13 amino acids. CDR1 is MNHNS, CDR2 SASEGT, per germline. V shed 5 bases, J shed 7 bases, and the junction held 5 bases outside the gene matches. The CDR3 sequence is CASSKGQGREQYV. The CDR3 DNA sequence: TGTGCCAGCAGTAAGGGACAGGGGAGGGAGCAGTACGTC.

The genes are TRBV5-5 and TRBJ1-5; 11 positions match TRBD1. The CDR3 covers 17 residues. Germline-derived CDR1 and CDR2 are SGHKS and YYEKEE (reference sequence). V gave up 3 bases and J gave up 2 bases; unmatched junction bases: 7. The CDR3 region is CASSWEPGQGGNQPQHF. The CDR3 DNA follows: TGTGCCAGCAGCTGGGAGCCGGGACAGGGGGGCAATCAGCCCCAGCATTTT.

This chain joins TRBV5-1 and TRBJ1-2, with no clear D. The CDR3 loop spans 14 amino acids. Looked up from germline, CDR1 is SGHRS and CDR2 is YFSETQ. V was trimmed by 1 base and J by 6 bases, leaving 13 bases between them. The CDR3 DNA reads TGCGCCAGCAGCTTGACAAGGCCCTTAGATGGCTACACCTTC. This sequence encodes CASSLTRPLDGYTF.

The CDR3 DNA is TGTGCCAGCAGTGACCCGGACCGGAGTGAAGCTTTCTTT. Its translation: CASSDPDRSEAFF. The J gene is TRBJ1-1, the V gene TRBV2; D is unresolved. This CDR3 is 13 amino acids long. Germline CDR1 SNHLY, CDR2 FYNNEI. The ends were cut back, 3 bases at V and 7 bases at J, with 12 bases in the middle.

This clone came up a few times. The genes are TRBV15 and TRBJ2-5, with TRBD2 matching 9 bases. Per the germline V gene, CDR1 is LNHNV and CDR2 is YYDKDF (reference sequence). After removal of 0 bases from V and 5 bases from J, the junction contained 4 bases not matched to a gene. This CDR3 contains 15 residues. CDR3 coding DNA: TGTGCCACCAGCAGAGAGCGGGGGGGCTGGGAGACCCAGTACTTC. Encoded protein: CATSRERGGWETQYF.

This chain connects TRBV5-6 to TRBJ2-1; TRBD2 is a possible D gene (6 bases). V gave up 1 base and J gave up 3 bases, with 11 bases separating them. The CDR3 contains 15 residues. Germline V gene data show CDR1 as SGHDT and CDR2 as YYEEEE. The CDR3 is CASSLRAGFYNEQFF. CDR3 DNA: TGTGCCAGCAGCTTGAGGGCGGGATTCTACAATGAGCAGTTCTTC.

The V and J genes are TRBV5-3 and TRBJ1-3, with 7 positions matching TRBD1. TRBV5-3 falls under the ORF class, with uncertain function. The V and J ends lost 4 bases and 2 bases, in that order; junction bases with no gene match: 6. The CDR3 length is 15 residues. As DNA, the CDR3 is TGTGCCAGAAGCCGGGGGACAGAGACTGGAAACACCATATATTTT. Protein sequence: CARSRGTETGNTIYF.

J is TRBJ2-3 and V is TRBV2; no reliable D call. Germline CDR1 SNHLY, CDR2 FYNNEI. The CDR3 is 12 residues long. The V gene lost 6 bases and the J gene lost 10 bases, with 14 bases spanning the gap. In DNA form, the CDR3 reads TGTGCCAGCAGCGGTCTAGTTTCCTCGCAGTATTTT. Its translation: CASSGLVSSQYF.

CDR3 bases: TGCGCCAGCAGCGACAGGGGTAATGAAAAACTGTTTTTT. This sequence encodes CASSDRGNEKLFF. This chain uses TRBV10-1 with TRBJ1-4; 8 positions agree with TRBD1. The germline V gene has CDR1 WNHNN and CDR2 SYGVQD (reference sequence). V lost 6 bases to trimming and J lost 4 bases; unmatched junction nucleotides: 1. The CDR3 contains 13 residues.

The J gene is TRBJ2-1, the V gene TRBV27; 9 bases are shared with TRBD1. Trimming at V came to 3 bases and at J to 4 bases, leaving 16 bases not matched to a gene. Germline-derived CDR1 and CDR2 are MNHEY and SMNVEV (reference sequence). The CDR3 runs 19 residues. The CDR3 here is CASSFSGAHRGLDYNEQFF. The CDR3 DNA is TGTGCCAGCAGTTTTTCAGGGGCTCACAGGGGGCTCGATTACAATGAGCAGTTCTTC.

The CDR3 reads CASGDRDNYGYTF. The CDR3 DNA reads as TGTGCCAGTGGGGACAGGGATAACTATGGCTACACCTTC. J is TRBJ1-2 and V is TRBV19, with TRBD1 matching over 9 bases. Trimming at V came to 8 bases and at J to 1 base, leaving 2 bases not matched to a gene. The CDR3 is 13 residues long. Germline V lookup: CDR1 LNHDA, CDR2 SQIVND (reference sequence). Supplemented by reference TRBV19 and TRBJ1-2, the full variable domain reads DGGITQSPKYLFRKEGQNVTLSCEQNLNHDAMYWYRQDPGQGLRLIYYSQIVNDFQKGDIAEGYSVSREKKESFPLTVTSAQKNPTAFYLCASGDRDNYGYTFGSGTRLTVV.

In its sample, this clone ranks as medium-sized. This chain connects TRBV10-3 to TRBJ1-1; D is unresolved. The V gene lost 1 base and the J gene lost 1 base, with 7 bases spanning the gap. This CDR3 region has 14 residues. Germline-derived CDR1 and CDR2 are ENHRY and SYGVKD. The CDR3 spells CAISEFTGNTEAFF. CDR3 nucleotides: TGTGCCATCAGTGAGTTTACGGGGAACACTGAAGCTTTCTTT.

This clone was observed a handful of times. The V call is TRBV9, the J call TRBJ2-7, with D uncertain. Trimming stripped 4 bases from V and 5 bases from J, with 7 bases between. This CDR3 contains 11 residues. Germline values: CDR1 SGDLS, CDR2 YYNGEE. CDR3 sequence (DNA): TGTGCCAGCAGCAACCTCGACGAGCAGTACTTC. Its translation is CASSNLDEQYF.

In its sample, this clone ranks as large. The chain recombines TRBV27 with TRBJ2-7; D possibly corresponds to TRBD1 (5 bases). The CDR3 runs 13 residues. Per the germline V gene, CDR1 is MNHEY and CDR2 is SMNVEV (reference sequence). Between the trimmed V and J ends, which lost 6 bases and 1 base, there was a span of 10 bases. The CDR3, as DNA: TGTGCCAGCAGACTGGACATTTCCTACGAGCAGTACTTC. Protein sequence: CASRLDISYEQYF.